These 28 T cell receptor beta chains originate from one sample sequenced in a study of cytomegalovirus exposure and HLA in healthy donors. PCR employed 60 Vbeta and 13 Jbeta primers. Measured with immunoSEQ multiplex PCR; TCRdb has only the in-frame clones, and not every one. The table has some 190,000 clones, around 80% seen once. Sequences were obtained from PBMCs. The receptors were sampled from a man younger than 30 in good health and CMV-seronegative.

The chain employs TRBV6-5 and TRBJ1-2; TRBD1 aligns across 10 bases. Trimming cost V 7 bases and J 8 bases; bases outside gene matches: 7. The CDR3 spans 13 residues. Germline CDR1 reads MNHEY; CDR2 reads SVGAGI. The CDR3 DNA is TGTGCCAGCAAGAGACAGGGGGCGTTGGGCTACACCTTC. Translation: CASKRQGALGYTF.

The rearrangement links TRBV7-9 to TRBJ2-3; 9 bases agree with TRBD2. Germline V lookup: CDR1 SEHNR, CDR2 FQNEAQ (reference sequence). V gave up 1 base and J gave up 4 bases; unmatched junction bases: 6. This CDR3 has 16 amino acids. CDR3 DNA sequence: TGTGCCAGCAGCTTAGATCGCGGGGGGGCCGCAGATACGCAGTATTTT. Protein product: CASSLDRGGAADTQYF.

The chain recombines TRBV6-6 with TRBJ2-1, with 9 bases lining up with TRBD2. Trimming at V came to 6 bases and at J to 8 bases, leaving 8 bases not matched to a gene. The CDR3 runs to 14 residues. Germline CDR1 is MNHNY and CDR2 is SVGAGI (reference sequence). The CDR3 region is CASSLGTSSDEQFF. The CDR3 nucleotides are TGTGCCAGCAGCCTAGGGACTAGCTCGGATGAGCAGTTCTTC.

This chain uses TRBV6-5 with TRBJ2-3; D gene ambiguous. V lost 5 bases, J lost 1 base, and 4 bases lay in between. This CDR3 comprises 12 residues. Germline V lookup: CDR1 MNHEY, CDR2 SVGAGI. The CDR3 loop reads CASSRGTDTQYF. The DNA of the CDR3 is TGTGCCAGCAGTCGAGGCACAGATACGCAGTATTTT.

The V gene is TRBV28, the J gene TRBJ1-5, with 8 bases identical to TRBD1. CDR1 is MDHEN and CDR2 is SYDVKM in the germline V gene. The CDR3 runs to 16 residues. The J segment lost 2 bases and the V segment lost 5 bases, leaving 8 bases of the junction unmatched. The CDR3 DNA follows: TGTGCCAGCAGTGAACAGACAGGGGCGGGCAATCAGCCCCAGCATTTT. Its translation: CASSEQTGAGNQPQHF.

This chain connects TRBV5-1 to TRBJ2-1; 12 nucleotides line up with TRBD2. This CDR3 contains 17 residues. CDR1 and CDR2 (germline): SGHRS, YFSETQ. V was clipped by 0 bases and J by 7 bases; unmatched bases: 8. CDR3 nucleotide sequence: TGCGCCAGCAGCTTGGAATCTAGCGGGAGGGCCGCGAATGAGCAGTTCTTC. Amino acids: CASSLESSGRAANEQFF.

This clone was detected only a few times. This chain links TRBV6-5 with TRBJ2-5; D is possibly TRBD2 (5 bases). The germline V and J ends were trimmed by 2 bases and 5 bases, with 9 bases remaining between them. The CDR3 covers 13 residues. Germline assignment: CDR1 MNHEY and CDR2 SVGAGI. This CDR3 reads CASSYRERETQYF. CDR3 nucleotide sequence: TGTGCCAGCAGTTACAGGGAGAGGGAGACCCAGTACTTC.

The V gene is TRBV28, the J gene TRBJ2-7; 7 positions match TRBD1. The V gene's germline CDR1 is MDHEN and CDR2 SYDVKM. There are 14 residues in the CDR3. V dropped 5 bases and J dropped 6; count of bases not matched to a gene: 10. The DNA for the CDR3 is TGTGCCAGCAGTATTTCCGGGACAGCTCCCGAGCAGTACTTC. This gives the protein CASSISGTAPEQYF.

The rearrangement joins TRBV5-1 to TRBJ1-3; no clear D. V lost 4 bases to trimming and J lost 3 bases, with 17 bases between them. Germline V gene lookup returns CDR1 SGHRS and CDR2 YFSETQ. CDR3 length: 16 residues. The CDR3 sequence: CASSLEGWEFGNTIYF. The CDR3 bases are TGCGCCAGCAGCCTGGAAGGTTGGGAGTTTGGAAACACCATATATTTT.

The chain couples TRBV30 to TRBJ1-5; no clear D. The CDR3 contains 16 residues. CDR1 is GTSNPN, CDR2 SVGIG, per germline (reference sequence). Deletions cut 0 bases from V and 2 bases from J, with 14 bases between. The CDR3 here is CAWSVQGLAGNQPQHF. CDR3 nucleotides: TGTGCCTGGAGTGTACAAGGCTTGGCGGGCAATCAGCCCCAGCATTTT.

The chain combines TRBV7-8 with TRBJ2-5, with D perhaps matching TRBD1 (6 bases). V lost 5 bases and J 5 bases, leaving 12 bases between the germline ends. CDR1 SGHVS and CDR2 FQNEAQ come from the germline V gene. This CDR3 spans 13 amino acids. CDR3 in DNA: TGTGCCAGCAGCAGGGGGACCGGGGAGACCCAGTACTTC. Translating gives CASSRGTGETQYF.

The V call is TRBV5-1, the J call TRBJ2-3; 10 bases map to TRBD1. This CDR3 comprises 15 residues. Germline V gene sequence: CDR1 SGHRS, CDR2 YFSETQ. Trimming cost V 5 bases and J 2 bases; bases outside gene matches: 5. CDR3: CASSSDRGNTDTQYF. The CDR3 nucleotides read TGCGCCAGCAGTTCGGACAGGGGGAACACAGATACGCAGTATTTT. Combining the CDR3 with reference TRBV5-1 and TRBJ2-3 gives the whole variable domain KAGVTQTPRYLIKTRGQQVTLSCSPISGHRSVSWYQQTPGQGLQFLFEYFSETQRNKGNFPGRFSGRQFSNSRSEMNVSTLELGDSALYLCASSSDRGNTDTQYFGPGTRLTVL.

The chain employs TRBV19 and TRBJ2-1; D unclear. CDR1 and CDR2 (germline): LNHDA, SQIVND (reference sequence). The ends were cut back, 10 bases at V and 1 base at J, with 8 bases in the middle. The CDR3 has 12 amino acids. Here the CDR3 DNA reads TGTGCCACCCTCAGGTCCTACAATGAGCAGTTCTTC. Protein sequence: CATLRSYNEQFF. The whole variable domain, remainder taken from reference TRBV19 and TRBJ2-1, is DGGITQSPKYLFRKEGQNVTLSCEQNLNHDAMYWYRQDPGQGLRLIYYSQIVNDFQKGDIAEGYSVSREKKESFPLTVTSAQKNPTAFYLCATLRSYNEQFFGPGTRLTVL.

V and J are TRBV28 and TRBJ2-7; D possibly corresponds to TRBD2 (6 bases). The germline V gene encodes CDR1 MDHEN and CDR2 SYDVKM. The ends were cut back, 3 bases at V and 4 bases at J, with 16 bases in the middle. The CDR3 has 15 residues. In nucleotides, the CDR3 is TGTGCCAGCAGTTTCTCCACGGGACTCCGATACGAGCAGTACTTC. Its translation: CASSFSTGLRYEQYF.

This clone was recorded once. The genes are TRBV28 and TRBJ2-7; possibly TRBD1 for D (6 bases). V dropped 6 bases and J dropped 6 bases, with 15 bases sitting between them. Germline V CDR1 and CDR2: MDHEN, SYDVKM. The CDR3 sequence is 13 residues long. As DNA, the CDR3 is TGTGCCAGCAGCATAGGGGGAAAATTCGAGCAGTACTTC. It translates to CASSIGGKFEQYF.

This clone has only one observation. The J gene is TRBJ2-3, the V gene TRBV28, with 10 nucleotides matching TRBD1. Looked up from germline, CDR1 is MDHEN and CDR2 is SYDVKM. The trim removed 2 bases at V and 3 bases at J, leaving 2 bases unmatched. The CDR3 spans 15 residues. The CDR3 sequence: CASSLAGQGTDTQYF. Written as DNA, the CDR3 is TGTGCCAGCAGTTTAGCGGGACAGGGGACAGATACGCAGTATTTT. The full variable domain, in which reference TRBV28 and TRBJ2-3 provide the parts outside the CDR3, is DVKVTQSSRYLVKRTGEKVFLECVQDMDHENMFWYRQDPGLGLRLIYFSYDVKMKEKGDIPEGYSVSREKKERFSLILESASTNQTSMYLCASSLAGQGTDTQYFGPGTRLTVL.

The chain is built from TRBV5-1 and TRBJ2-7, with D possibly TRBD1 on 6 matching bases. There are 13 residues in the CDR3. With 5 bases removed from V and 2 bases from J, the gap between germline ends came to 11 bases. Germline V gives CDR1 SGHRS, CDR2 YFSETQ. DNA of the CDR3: TGCGCCAGCAGTTGGGACAAGACCTACGAGCAGTACTTC. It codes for CASSWDKTYEQYF.

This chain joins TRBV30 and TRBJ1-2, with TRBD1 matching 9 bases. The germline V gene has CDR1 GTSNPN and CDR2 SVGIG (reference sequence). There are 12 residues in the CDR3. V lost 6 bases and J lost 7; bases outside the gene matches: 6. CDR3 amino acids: CACEDRGFGYTF. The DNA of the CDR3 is TGTGCCTGCGAGGACAGGGGATTTGGCTACACCTTC.

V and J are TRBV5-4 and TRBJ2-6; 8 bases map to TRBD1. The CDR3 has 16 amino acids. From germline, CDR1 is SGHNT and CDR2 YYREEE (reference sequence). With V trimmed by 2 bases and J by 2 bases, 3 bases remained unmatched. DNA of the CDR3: TGTGCCAGCAGCTTATCAGGGGGCGCTGGGGCCAACGTCCTGACTTTC. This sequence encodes CASSLSGGAGANVLTF.

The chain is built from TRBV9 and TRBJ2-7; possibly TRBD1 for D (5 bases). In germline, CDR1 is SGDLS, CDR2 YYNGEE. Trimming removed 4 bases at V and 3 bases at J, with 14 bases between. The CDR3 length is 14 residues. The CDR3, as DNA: TGTGCCAGCAGCCCACGACAGAAAATCTACGAGCAGTACTTC. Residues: CASSPRQKIYEQYF.

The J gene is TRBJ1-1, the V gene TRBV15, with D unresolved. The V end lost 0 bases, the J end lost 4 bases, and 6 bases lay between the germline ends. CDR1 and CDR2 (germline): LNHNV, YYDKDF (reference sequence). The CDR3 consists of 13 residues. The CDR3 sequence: CATSREGGTEAFF. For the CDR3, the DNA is TGTGCCACCAGCAGAGAAGGAGGCACTGAAGCTTTCTTT.

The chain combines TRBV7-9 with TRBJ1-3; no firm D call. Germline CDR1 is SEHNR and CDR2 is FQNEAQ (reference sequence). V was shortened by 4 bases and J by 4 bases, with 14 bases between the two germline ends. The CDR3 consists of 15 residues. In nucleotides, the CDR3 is TGTGCCAGCAGCTCGGACCCCCGAGGGGGAAACACCATATATTTT. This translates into CASSSDPRGGNTIYF.

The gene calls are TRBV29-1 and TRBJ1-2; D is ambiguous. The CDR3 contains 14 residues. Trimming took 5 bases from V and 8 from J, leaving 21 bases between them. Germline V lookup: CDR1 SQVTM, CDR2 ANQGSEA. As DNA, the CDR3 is TGCAGCGTTACCTCGGGCCCCCCGCCGGGGGGCTACACCTTC. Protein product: CSVTSGPPPGGYTF. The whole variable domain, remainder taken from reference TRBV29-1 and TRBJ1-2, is SAVISQKPSRDICQRGTSLTIQCQVDSQVTMMFWYRQQPGQSLTLIATANQGSEATYESGFVIDKFPISRPNLTFSTLTVSNMSPEDSSIYLCSVTSGPPPGGYTFGSGTRLTVV.

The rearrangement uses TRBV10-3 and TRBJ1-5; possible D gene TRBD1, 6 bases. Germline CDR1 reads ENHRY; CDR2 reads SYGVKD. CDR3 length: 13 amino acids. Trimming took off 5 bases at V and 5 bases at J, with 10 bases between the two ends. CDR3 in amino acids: CAISHRADQPQHF. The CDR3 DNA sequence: TGTGCCATCAGTCACAGGGCGGATCAGCCCCAGCATTTT.

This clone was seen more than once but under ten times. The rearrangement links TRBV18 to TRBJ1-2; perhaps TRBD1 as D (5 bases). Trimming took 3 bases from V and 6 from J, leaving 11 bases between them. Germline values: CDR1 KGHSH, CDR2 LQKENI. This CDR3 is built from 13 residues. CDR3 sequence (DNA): TGTGCCAGCTCACCTCGTCCGGGGGATGGCTACACCTTC. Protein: CASSPRPGDGYTF.

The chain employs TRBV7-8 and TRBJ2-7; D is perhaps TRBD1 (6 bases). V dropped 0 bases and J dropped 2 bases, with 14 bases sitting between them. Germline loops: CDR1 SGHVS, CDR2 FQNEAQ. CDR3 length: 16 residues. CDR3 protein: CASSLAMGAVAYEQYF. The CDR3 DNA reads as TGTGCCAGCAGCTTAGCAATGGGGGCCGTGGCCTACGAGCAGTACTTC.

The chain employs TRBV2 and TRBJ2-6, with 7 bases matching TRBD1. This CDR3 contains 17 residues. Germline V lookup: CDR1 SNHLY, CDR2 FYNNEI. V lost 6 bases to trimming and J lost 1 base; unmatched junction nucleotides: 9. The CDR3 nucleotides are TGTGCCAGCAGATATGGACAGGTACTATCTGGGGCCAACGTCCTGACTTTC. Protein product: CASRYGQVLSGANVLTF.

CDR3 residues: CAWTGQNQETQYF. The CDR3 coding sequence is TGTGCCTGGACGGGACAGAACCAAGAGACCCAGTACTTC. The J gene is TRBJ2-5, the V gene TRBV30, with 7 positions matching TRBD1. This CDR3 is built from 13 residues. In germline, CDR1 is GTSNPN, CDR2 SVGIG (reference sequence). J gave up 0 bases and V 4 bases, and 2 bases lay outside the gene matches.